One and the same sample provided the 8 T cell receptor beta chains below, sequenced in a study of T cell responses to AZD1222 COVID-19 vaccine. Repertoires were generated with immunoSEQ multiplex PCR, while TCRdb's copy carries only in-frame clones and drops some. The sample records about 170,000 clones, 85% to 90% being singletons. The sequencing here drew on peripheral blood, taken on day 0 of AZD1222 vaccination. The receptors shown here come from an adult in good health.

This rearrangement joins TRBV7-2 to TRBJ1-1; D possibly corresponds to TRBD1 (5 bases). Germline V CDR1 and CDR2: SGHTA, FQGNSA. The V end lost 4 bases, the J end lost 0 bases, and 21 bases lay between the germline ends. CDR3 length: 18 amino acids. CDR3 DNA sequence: TGTGCCAGCAGCTCTAGGGGCAGGAGCACTACAATGAACACTGAAGCTTTCTTT. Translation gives CASSSRGRSTTMNTEAFF.

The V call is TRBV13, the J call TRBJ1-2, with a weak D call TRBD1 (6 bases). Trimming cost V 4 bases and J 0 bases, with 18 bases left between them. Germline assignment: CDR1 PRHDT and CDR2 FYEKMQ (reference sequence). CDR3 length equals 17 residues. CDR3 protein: CASSSSPGTPSNYGYTF. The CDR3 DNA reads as TGTGCCAGCAGCTCCTCCCCAGGGACACCTTCTAACTATGGCTACACCTTC.

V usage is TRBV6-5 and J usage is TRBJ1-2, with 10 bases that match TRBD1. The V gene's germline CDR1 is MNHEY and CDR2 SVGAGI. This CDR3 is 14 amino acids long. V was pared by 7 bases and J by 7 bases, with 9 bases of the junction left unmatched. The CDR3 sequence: CASKDRGRVGGYTF. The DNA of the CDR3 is TGTGCCAGCAAAGACAGGGGGCGCGTTGGTGGCTACACCTTC.

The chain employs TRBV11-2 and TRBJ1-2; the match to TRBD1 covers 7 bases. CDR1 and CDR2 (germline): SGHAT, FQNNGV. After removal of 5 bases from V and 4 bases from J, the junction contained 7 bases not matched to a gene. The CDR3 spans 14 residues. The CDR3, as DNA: TGTGCCAGCAGCCAGGTCCGGGACAGCTATGGCTACACCTTC. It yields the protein CASSQVRDSYGYTF. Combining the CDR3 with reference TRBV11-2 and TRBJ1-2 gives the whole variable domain EAGVAQSPRYKIIEKRQSVAFWCNPISGHATLYWYQQILGQGPKLLIQFQNNGVVDDSQLPKDRFSAERLKGVDSTLKIQPAKLEDSAVYLCASSQVRDSYGYTFGSGTRLTVV.

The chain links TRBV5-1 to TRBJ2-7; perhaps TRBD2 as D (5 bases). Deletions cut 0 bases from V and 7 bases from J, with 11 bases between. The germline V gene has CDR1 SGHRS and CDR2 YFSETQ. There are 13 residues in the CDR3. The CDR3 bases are TGCGCCAGCAGCTTGGGTCCACAGCGGGAGCAGTACTTC. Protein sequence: CASSLGPQREQYF.

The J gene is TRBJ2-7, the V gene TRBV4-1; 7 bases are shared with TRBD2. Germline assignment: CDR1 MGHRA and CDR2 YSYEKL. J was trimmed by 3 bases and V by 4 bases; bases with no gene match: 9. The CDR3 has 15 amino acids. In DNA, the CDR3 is TGCGCCAGCAGCCCGCGCGGGGGAGGCATCTACGAGCAGTACGTC. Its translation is CASSPRGGGIYEQYV.

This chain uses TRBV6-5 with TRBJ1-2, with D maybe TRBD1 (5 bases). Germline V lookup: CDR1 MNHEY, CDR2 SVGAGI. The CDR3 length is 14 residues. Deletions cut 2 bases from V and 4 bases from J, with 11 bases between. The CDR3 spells CASSYTRESYGYTF. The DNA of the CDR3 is TGTGCCAGCAGTTACACCAGGGAGTCCTATGGCTACACCTTC.

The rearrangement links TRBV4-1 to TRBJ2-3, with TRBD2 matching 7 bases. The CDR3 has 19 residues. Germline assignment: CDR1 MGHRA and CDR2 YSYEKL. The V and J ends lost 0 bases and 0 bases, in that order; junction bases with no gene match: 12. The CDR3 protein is CASSQDFSVGGRSTDTQYF. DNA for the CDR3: TGCGCCAGCAGCCAAGATTTCTCGGTTGGCGGGAGAAGCACAGATACGCAGTATTTT.